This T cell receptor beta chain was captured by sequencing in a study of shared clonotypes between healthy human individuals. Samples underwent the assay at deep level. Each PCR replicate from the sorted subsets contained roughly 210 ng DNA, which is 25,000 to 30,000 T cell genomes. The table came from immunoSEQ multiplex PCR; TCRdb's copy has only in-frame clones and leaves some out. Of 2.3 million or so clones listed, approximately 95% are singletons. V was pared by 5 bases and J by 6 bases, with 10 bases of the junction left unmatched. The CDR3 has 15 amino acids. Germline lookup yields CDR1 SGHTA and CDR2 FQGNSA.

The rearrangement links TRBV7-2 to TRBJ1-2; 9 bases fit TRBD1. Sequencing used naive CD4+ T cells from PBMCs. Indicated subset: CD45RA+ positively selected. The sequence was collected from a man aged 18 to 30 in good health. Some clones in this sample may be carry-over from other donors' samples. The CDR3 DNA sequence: TGTGCCAGCAGCCAAAACCGGGACAGGGTCAATGGCTACACCTTC. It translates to CASSQNRDRVNGYTF. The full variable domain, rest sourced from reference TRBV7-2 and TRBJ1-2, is GAGVSQSPSNKVTEKGKDVELRCDPISGHTALYWYRQSLGQGLEFLIYFQGNSAPDKSGLPSDRFSAERTGGSVSTLTIQRTQQEDSAVYLCASSQNRDRVNGYTFGSGTRLTVV.